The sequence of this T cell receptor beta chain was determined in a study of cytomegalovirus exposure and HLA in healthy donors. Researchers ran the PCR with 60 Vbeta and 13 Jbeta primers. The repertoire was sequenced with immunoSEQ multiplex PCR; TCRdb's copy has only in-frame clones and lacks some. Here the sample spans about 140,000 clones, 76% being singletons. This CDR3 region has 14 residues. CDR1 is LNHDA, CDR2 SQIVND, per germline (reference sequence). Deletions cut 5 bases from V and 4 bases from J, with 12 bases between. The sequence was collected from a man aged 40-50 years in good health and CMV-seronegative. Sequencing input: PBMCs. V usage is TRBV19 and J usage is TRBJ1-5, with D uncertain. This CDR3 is CASSLTGSNQPQHF. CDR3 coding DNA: TGTGCCAGTAGTCTGACGGGGAGTAATCAGCCCCAGCATTTT.